In its sample, the clone carrying this TCR beta chain was seen a few times. RNA transcripts served as the template for amplifying TCR beta CDR3 regions. The HTBI primer set served for first-round RT-PCR of the TCR CDR3. MiXCR was run by TCRdb on the multiplex PCR reads, yielding one entry per CDR3 protein. The table lists over 350,000 distinct CDR3 sequences, approximately 17% of them singletons. This sample was included in a study of T cells in Graves' hyperthyroidism and ophthalmopathy. Ophthalmopathy in the patients scored at least 3 on Clinical Activity Score and at least 4 on NOSPECS grade, lasting under 3 months. Patients were excluded because of uncontrolled infection, other autoimmune disease, pregnancy or lactation. The CDR3 covers 13 residues. Germline values: CDR1 DFQATT, CDR2 SNEGSKA (reference sequence). Trimming shortened V by 4 bases and J by 2 bases, and 10 bases separated the two germline ends.

The rearrangement uses TRBV20-1 and TRBJ2-3; a weak D match, TRBD2 (6 bases). The sequence was collected from a man between 18 and 29 years old with Graves' ophthalmopathy. Sequencing was done on a sample of blood. DNA for the CDR3: TGCAGTGCTATTGCGGGGATCACAGATACGCAGTATTTT. This encodes CSAIAGITDTQYF.